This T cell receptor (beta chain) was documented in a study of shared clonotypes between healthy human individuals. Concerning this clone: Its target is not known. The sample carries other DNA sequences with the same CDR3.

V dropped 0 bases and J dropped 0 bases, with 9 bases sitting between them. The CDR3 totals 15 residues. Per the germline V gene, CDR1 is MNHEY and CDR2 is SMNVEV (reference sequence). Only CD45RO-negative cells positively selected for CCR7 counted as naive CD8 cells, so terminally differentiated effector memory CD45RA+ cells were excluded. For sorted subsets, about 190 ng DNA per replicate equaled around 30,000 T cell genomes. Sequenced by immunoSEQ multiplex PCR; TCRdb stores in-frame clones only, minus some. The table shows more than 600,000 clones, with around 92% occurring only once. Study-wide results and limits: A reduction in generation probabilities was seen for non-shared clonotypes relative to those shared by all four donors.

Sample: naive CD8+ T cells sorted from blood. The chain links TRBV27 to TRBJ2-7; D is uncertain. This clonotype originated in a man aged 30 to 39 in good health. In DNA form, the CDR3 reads TGTGCCAGCAGTTTATCGACTGCCAGCTCCTACGAGCAGTACTTC. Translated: CASSLSTASSYEQYF.